The clone carrying this TCR beta chain was counted at least ten times. What it binds is unknown. These data come from a study of regulatory T cells in long-lasting Graves disease. Study outcomes and limitations: Persistent disease was associated with favored TRBV28 usage and with favored use of TRBJ1-2 and TRBJ2-5.

The CDR3 runs 16 residues. Germline CDR1 reads SEHNR; CDR2 reads FQNEAQ (reference sequence). Trimming at V came to 5 bases and at J to 2 bases, leaving 12 bases not matched to a gene. As to time point: newly diagnosed GD, antithyroid drugs for less than 3 months. With RNA extracted from PBMCs as input, the TCR library was made. It was an endocrinology department in Xi'an, China, that provided the patients. Researchers made TCR beta libraries by using iRepertoire HTBI primers and running Arm-PCR on CDR3 regions. A single record per CDR3 protein comes from TCRdb applying MiXCR to the multiplex PCR reads. The sample has just over 600,000 distinct CDR3 sequences; 16% are singletons. The sample was also linked to a second study, of T cells in Graves' hyperthyroidism and ophthalmopathy.

This TCR came from a woman in her thirties with Graves disease. The V and J genes are TRBV7-9 and TRBJ2-7; 7 positions agree with TRBD1. This specimen consisted of peripheral blood mononuclear cells (PBMCs), obtained at new diagnosis, from a patient treated with antithyroid drugs. CDR3 coding DNA: TGTGCCAGCAGCGTCACCGGGACAGTTGGTACCTACGAGCAGTACTTC. Translated: CASSVTGTVGTYEQYF.